A single sample is the source of the 31 T cell receptor beta chains below, sequenced in a study of shared clonotypes between healthy human individuals. Only in-frame clones appear in the TCRdb table, and some are missing; sequencing was by immunoSEQ multiplex PCR. The table records about 2.2 million clones, more than 85% of them present only once. Naive-designated CD8 cells lacked CD45RO, were positively enriched for CCR7, and omitted terminally differentiated effector memory CD45RA+ cells. The sequenced sample consisted of naive CD8+ T cells from PBMCs. These receptors all stem from a man aged 18 to 30 in good health. Some clones in this sample may be carry-over from other donors' samples.

This clone occurred once. The chain links TRBV6-4 to TRBJ2-1; the D gene is possibly TRBD2 (6 bases). The V end lost 3 bases, the J end lost 1 base, and 13 bases lay between the germline ends. From germline, CDR1 is MRHNA and CDR2 SNTAGT. The CDR3 consists of 16 residues. The CDR3: CASSEEWEESYNEQFF. CDR3 bases: TGTGCCAGCAGTGAAGAGTGGGAGGAATCCTACAATGAGCAGTTCTTC.

This rearrangement joins TRBV27 to TRBJ2-1; D may be TRBD2 (6 bases). Between the trimmed V and J ends, which lost 4 bases and 6 bases, there was a span of 13 bases. The CDR3 covers 14 residues. The germline gives CDR1 MNHEY, CDR2 SMNVEV (reference sequence). The DNA for the CDR3 is TGTGCCAGCAGTTACGGGAGTCCCGGCAATGAGCAGTTCTTC. Encoded protein: CASSYGSPGNEQFF.

In this sample, this clone turned up once. The chain uses TRBV9 and TRBJ2-1; 8 positions match TRBD2. This CDR3 contains 16 residues. Germline V gene sequence: CDR1 SGDLS, CDR2 YYNGEE. V gave up 0 bases and J gave up 6 bases; unmatched junction bases: 8. The CDR3 bases are TGTGCCAGCAGCGTAGGATTTATAGCGGGACCCAATGAGCAGTTCTTC. Translating it yields CASSVGFIAGPNEQFF.

The chain joins TRBV19 to TRBJ1-2, with D perhaps matching TRBD1 (5 bases). V lost 4 bases and J lost 4, with 16 bases in between. Germline CDR1 reads LNHDA; CDR2 reads SQIVND (reference sequence). The CDR3 covers 15 residues. This chain's CDR3 is CASSRSNGAGYGYTF. Here the CDR3 DNA reads TGTGCCAGTAGTAGAAGTAACGGGGCCGGCTATGGCTACACCTTC.

The J gene is TRBJ2-6, the V gene TRBV7-9; D is perhaps TRBD1 (6 bases). The CDR3 has 17 amino acids. The V end lost 5 bases, the J end lost 6 bases, and 20 bases lay between the germline ends. Germline V lookup: CDR1 SEHNR, CDR2 FQNEAQ (reference sequence). CDR3 region: CASSHRQETAEANVLTF. The CDR3 DNA is TGTGCCAGCAGCCATAGACAGGAAACTGCTGAGGCCAACGTCCTGACTTTC.

This clone has a single count. This chain connects TRBV9 to TRBJ1-5; no reliable D call. CDR1 is SGDLS and CDR2 is YYNGEE in the germline V gene. V lost 3 bases and J 3 bases, leaving 16 bases between the germline ends. This CDR3 region has 16 residues. CDR3: CASSDLPRISNQPQHF. Here the CDR3 DNA reads TGTGCCAGCAGCGACCTCCCCAGGATTTCCAATCAGCCCCAGCATTTT.

The chain combines TRBV7-3 with TRBJ2-3; no clear D. CDR3 length: 16 residues. Per the germline V gene, CDR1 is SGHTA and CDR2 is FQGTGA. V was cut by 2 bases and J by 1 base, with 13 bases left in between. DNA for the CDR3: TGTGCCAGCAGCTTAGTGCGTCGCAAGCGCACAGATACGCAGTATTTT. This gives the protein CASSLVRRKRTDTQYF.

J is TRBJ2-1 and V is TRBV6-5; 7 bases are shared with TRBD2. This CDR3 has 13 amino acids. The germline CDR1 and CDR2 sequences are MNHEY and SVGAGI. V lost 9 bases, J lost 3 bases, and 5 bases stayed unmatched. The CDR3 DNA reads TGTGCCAGTTCGCGGGAGATCTACAATGAGCAGTTCTTC. As protein: CASSREIYNEQFF.

The chain combines TRBV12-5 with TRBJ2-3, with D perhaps matching TRBD2 (5 bases). Germline V lookup: CDR1 LGHNT, CDR2 FRNRAP. V dropped 6 bases and J dropped 0 bases, with 10 bases sitting between them. The CDR3 is 14 residues long. The CDR3 spells CASGADWSTDTQYF. DNA of the CDR3: TGTGCTAGTGGGGCGGACTGGAGCACAGATACGCAGTATTTT.

V gene TRBV6-6 combines with J gene TRBJ1-3; D unresolved. Trimming shortened V by 6 bases and J by 0 bases, and 12 bases separated the two germline ends. The CDR3 spans 15 residues. From germline, CDR1 is MNHNY and CDR2 SVGAGI (reference sequence). In DNA form, the CDR3 reads TGTGCCAGCAGACCCCCCGCGGGCTCTGGAAACACCATATATTTT. Its protein is CASRPPAGSGNTIYF.

The CDR3 is CASSLTSQHEQYF. CDR3 nucleotide sequence: TGTGCCAGCTCACTGACTAGTCAACACGAGCAGTACTTC. The chain couples TRBV18 to TRBJ2-7; a possible D gene is TRBD2 (6 bases). V lost 4 bases and J lost 5, with 12 bases in between. The CDR3 totals 13 residues. In germline, CDR1 is KGHSH, CDR2 LQKENI.

Comment on this clone: Different DNA sequences within this sample yield the same CDR3. The chain combines TRBV7-9 with TRBJ1-5; D call uncertain. CDR3 length equals 12 residues. The germline V and J ends were trimmed by 4 bases and 4 bases, with 5 bases remaining between them. Germline V gives CDR1 SEHNR, CDR2 FQNEAQ (reference sequence). The CDR3 loop reads CASSSPNQPQHF. Written as DNA, the CDR3 is TGTGCCAGCAGCTCCCCAAATCAGCCCCAGCATTTT.

V usage is TRBV9 and J usage is TRBJ2-7; D is unresolved. Germline V CDR1 and CDR2: SGDLS, YYNGEE. Trimming removed 1 base from V and 1 base from J, with 12 bases in between. The CDR3 totals 15 residues. CDR3: CASSVYGGPSYEQYF. The DNA for the CDR3 is TGTGCCAGCAGCGTATATGGCGGCCCGTCCTACGAGCAGTACTTC.

This clone was detected once. The rearrangement joins TRBV4-1 to TRBJ2-5; no clear D gene. Germline V CDR1 and CDR2: MGHRA, YSYEKL. V dropped 4 bases and J dropped 5 bases, with 20 bases sitting between them. CDR3 length equals 16 residues. The chain's CDR3 is CASSRSDLHYGETQYF. DNA for the CDR3: TGCGCCAGCAGCCGGTCAGACCTTCATTACGGCGAGACCCAGTACTTC.

The chain employs TRBV27 and TRBJ2-1; D gene unclear. The germline V gene has CDR1 MNHEY and CDR2 SMNVEV (reference sequence). V shed 2 bases and J shed 6 bases, with 14 bases lying between them. This CDR3 contains 15 residues. The CDR3 loop reads CASSLSPNSLNEQFF. The CDR3 DNA is TGTGCCAGCAGTTTAAGCCCTAATAGCCTCAATGAGCAGTTCTTC.

The V call is TRBV6-1, the J call TRBJ1-2; D is possibly TRBD1 (6 bases). CDR1 MNHNS and CDR2 SASEGT come from the germline V gene. This CDR3 region has 17 residues. Trimming cost V 2 bases and J 4 bases, with 20 bases left between them. CDR3 region: CASSEFPPGAGPYGYTF. CDR3 nucleotides: TGTGCCAGCAGTGAATTCCCCCCAGGGGCCGGCCCCTATGGCTACACCTTC.

This chain joins TRBV4-3 and TRBJ2-1, with 9 bases identical to TRBD2. Trimming took 0 bases from V and 8 from J; bases not matched to a gene: 5. This CDR3 has 15 residues. CDR1 LGHNA and CDR2 YSLEER come from the germline V gene. CDR3 sequence (DNA): TGCGCCAGCAGCCAAGATACGGGACTAGCTGATGAGCAGTTCTTC. This gives the protein CASSQDTGLADEQFF.

The rearrangement links TRBV7-9 to TRBJ1-2; possible D gene TRBD1, 6 bases. Per germline, CDR1 SEHNR and CDR2 FQNEAQ (reference sequence). V shed 3 bases and J shed 8 bases, with 25 bases lying between them. The CDR3 extends over 17 amino acids. The CDR3 loop is CASSFSRDTTLTHGYTF. The CDR3 coding sequence is TGTGCCAGCAGCTTCAGCCGGGACACCACCTTGACCCACGGCTACACCTTC.

V usage is TRBV27 and J usage is TRBJ1-2, with 7 bases matching TRBD1. The CDR3 sequence is 12 residues long. Germline CDR1 and CDR2: MNHEY and SMNVEV (reference sequence). J lost 8 bases, V lost 5 bases, and 5 bases had no gene match. The CDR3 nucleotides read TGTGCCAGCAGTCCGAGGGGGCAGGGCTACACCTTC. This codes for CASSPRGQGYTF.

This chain connects TRBV6-5 to TRBJ1-4; tentatively, D is TRBD1 (6 bases). Germline-derived CDR1 and CDR2 are MNHEY and SVGAGI. V was cut by 6 bases and J by 5 bases, with 13 bases left in between. This CDR3 region has 14 residues. DNA of the CDR3: TGTGCCAGCAGGGAGGACAGTAGAAATGAAAAACTGTTTTTT. Amino acid sequence: CASREDSRNEKLFF.

This chain connects TRBV2 to TRBJ1-4, with 8 bases that match TRBD1. Looked up from germline, CDR1 is SNHLY and CDR2 is FYNNEI. This CDR3 region has 14 residues. Germline trimming cut 7 bases from V and 4 bases from J; bases unmatched to any gene: 5. The CDR3 reads CASIEDRVNEKLFF. CDR3 in DNA: TGTGCCAGCATCGAGGACAGGGTTAATGAAAAACTGTTTTTT.

This chain uses TRBV25-1 with TRBJ1-3, with 8 bases that match TRBD1. Germline V lookup: CDR1 MGHDK, CDR2 SYGVNS. V lost 3 bases to trimming and J lost 8 bases; unmatched junction nucleotides: 9. There are 15 residues in the CDR3. CDR3 region: CASSDGQGGFDTIYF. The CDR3 DNA reads TGTGCCAGCAGTGATGGACAGGGTGGTTTTGACACCATATATTTT.

This sequence joins TRBV13 and TRBJ2-7, with 9 nucleotides matching TRBD2. Germline V gene sequence: CDR1 PRHDT, CDR2 FYEKMQ (reference sequence). The CDR3 loop spans 16 amino acids. V trimming: 4 bases; J trimming: 2 bases; junction bases outside the gene matches: 9. CDR3 sequence (DNA): TGTGCCAGCAGCTACAGACTAGCGGTTAGTACCTACGAGCAGTACTTC. As protein: CASSYRLAVSTYEQYF.

This chain joins TRBV4-3 and TRBJ2-5, with TRBD2 matching 8 bases. V dropped 4 bases and J dropped 5; count of bases not matched to a gene: 9. Germline V gene sequence: CDR1 LGHNA, CDR2 YSLEER. The CDR3 extends over 15 amino acids. Here the CDR3 reads CASSPSGSFGETQYF. The CDR3 DNA is TGCGCCAGCAGCCCGAGCGGGAGTTTCGGGGAGACCCAGTACTTC.

The gene calls are TRBV7-9 and TRBJ1-2, with D maybe TRBD1 (5 bases). Trimming pared 4 bases from V and 0 bases from J, leaving 12 bases between. The CDR3 loop spans 15 amino acids. The germline CDR1 and CDR2 sequences are SEHNR and FQNEAQ (reference sequence). CDR3 DNA sequence: TGTGCCAGCAGCTCAGGGACTATCGCTAACTATGGCTACACCTTC. Its protein is CASSSGTIANYGYTF.

The V and J genes are TRBV28 and TRBJ2-7; D ambiguous. The CDR3 is 13 residues long. Trimming cost V 8 bases and J 5 bases, with 16 bases left between them. Germline V gene data show CDR1 as MDHEN and CDR2 as SYDVKM. The CDR3 is CASGYSNWDEQYF. The CDR3 DNA reads TGTGCCAGCGGGTACTCGAACTGGGACGAGCAGTACTTC.

This clone was detected only a few times. The genes are TRBV19 and TRBJ1-5, with D perhaps TRBD1 (6 bases). CDR3 size: 14 residues. V dropped 6 bases and J dropped 4 bases, with 13 bases sitting between them. The germline gives CDR1 LNHDA, CDR2 SQIVND (reference sequence). This CDR3 reads CASRAWQGNQPQHF. The DNA of the CDR3 is TGTGCCAGTAGGGCCTGGCAGGGGAATCAGCCCCAGCATTTT. The full variable domain, rest sourced from reference TRBV19 and TRBJ1-5, is DGGITQSPKYLFRKEGQNVTLSCEQNLNHDAMYWYRQDPGQGLRLIYYSQIVNDFQKGDIAEGYSVSREKKESFPLTVTSAQKNPTAFYLCASRAWQGNQPQHFGDGTRLSIL.

The chain links TRBV7-9 to TRBJ2-7; D is possibly TRBD2 (5 bases). Germline V gives CDR1 SEHNR, CDR2 FQNEAQ (reference sequence). The CDR3 is made up of 14 amino acids. V dropped 2 bases and J dropped 2 bases, with 10 bases sitting between them. The CDR3 loop reads CASSLSGVAYEQYF. The DNA of the CDR3 is TGTGCCAGCAGCTTATCCGGGGTAGCCTACGAGCAGTACTTC.

J is TRBJ1-1 and V is TRBV5-1, with 7 bases fitting TRBD1. CDR1 and CDR2 (germline): SGHRS, YFSETQ. This CDR3 is 11 amino acids long. With 3 bases clipped from V and 11 bases from J, the junction kept 4 bases outside the gene matches. CDR3 in DNA: TGCGCCAGCAGCTGGGGACAGTTGGCTTTCTTT. This codes for CASSWGQLAFF.

Details on this clone: This sample also contains other DNA sequences that code for the same CDR3. J is TRBJ1-1 and V is TRBV6-1; D not resolved. The germline CDR1 and CDR2 sequences are MNHNS and SASEGT. V was cut by 8 bases and J by 8 bases, with 9 bases left in between. The CDR3 is 10 residues long. CDR3 protein: CASGVTEAFF. Here the CDR3 DNA reads TGTGCCAGCGGGGTCACCGAAGCTTTCTTT.

V usage is TRBV7-6 and J usage is TRBJ2-3, with a weak D call TRBD2 (5 bases). Germline-derived CDR1 and CDR2 are SGHVS and FNYEAQ. CDR3 length: 15 amino acids. V dropped 2 bases and J dropped 5 bases, with 14 bases sitting between them. The CDR3 DNA reads TGTGCCAGCAGCTTAAATACGCACCGGGGAGATACGCAGTATTTT. The encoded protein is CASSLNTHRGDTQYF.